The source of this T cell receptor beta chain is a study of CD8+CD57+ T cells in acquired aplastic anemia. Overall study context: Sorted CD4+ and CD8+ cell DNA averaged roughly 3.2 ug.

Deletions cut 6 bases from V and 7 bases from J, with 15 bases between. The length of the CDR3 is 13 residues. CDR1 MNHNY and CDR2 SVGAGI come from the germline V gene (reference sequence). Genomic DNA, the template, was used for profiling of the TCR beta VDJ and CDR3. Via MiXCR, TCRdb re-called the reads, giving one row per CDR3 protein. Altogether more than 150,000 distinct CDR3 sequences are present, around three fifths being singletons, with the ten largest covering just over 45%. This TCR was sampled from a human donor with severe aplastic anemia or a healthy control (not recorded which). The gene calls are TRBV6-6 and TRBJ1-2; the D gene is possibly TRBD1 (6 bases). The sequencing input was sorted CD4+, CD8+, or CD8+CD57+ T cells (not recorded which) from PBMCs. This chain's CDR3 is CASSNLRQVGYTF. Written as DNA, the CDR3 is TGTGCCAGCAGCAACCTTCGACAGGTTGGCTACACCTTC.